This record covers a single T cell receptor (beta chain). The data stem from a study of blood T cell repertoires in COVID-19. Study background: Collection of acute and convalescent COVID-19 samples took place in the United States, Italy and Spain.

In the authors' methods: Reference gene primer amplification gave nucleated cell count estimates. Produced via immunoSEQ multiplex PCR; TCRdb's table is partial and in-frame only. D and trimming come from the DNA, and the V and J calls and clone size come from that table. The data show around 300,000 clones, with under 90% seen just once and 1.7% held by the top ten. In terms of age and location, participants ranged from about 18 to 90 years and lived in approximately 26 US areas. All recovered Cohort 3 donors got two negative PCRs, got clearance, or saw symptom resolution. This receptor was taken from a woman aged 40 to 50 who had recovered from COVID-19. The sequencing input was PBMCs or T cells enriched from blood (not recorded which).

In DNA, the CDR3 is TGTGCCAGCAGCCTAACAGGGGCATTTAATGAAAAACTGTTTTTT. Protein: CASSLTGAFNEKLFF. The chain carries TRBV27 and TRBJ1-4; 7 nucleotides align to TRBD1. CDR3 length: 15 amino acids. Germline CDR1 MNHEY, CDR2 SMNVEV (reference sequence). V trimming: 6 bases; J trimming: 4 bases; junction bases outside the gene matches: 8.